These T cell receptor beta chains were read from a single sample in a study of cytotoxic CD8 clonotypes in ibrutinib-treated CLL. Sequenced by immunoSEQ multiplex PCR; TCRdb stores in-frame clones only, minus some. The profile covers under 200,000 clones, with approximately 80% appearing a single time and 4.6% taken by the ten largest. This specimen was PBMCs, taken after 24 months of ibrutinib treatment. The source of these receptors is a human donor with chronic lymphocytic leukemia. Each CDR3 is given with its conserved first and last residue. D genes are given only for firm matches. Clone size appears in some rows only: once, few, many, or a class for an expanded clone.

CDR3: CASSTGRRNEQFF; DNA: TGTGCCAGCAGCACAGGACGGCGCAATGAGCAGTTCTTC; D: -; J: TRBJ2-1; V: TRBV7-9; size: -
CDR3: CASSGSSGRTDTQYF; DNA: TGTGCCAGCAGCGGATCTAGCGGGAGAACAGATACGCAGTATTTT; D: TRBD2; J: TRBJ2-3; V: TRBV9; size: -
CDR3: CASGLGSRGKETQYF; DNA: TGTGCTAGTGGTTTGGGAAGCCGAGGGAAAGAGACCCAGTACTTC; D: -; J: TRBJ2-5; V: TRBV12-5; size: once
CDR3: CASTVSDGSYEQYF; DNA: TGTGCCAGCACAGTTAGCGATGGCTCCTACGAGCAGTACTTC; D: -; J: TRBJ2-7; V: TRBV28; size: -
CDR3: CASSSSITDTQYF; DNA: TGTGCCAGCAGCTCAAGTATTACAGATACGCAGTATTTT; D: -; J: TRBJ2-3; V: TRBV7-3; size: -
CDR3: CAWAGQLTSGNTIYF; DNA: TGTGCCTGGGCCGGACAGCTCACCTCTGGAAACACCATATATTTT; D: -; J: TRBJ1-3; V: TRBV30; size: -
CDR3: CASSYSNRGGENEQFF; DNA: TGTGCCAGCAGTTACTCGAACCGGGGTGGGGAAAATGAGCAGTTCTTC; D: -; J: TRBJ2-1; V: TRBV6-5; size: once
CDR3: CASSPLEQFF; DNA: TGTGCCAGCAGCCCCCTTGAGCAGTTCTTC; D: -; J: TRBJ2-1; V: TRBV7-9; size: -
CDR3: CATSRERGGRSNQPQHF; DNA: TGTGCCACCAGCAGAGAGAGGGGGGGGAGGAGCAATCAGCCCCAGCATTTT; D: -; J: TRBJ1-5; V: TRBV15; size: -
CDR3: CASSFTATYEQYF; DNA: TGTGCCAGCAGTTTCACAGCGACCTACGAGCAGTACTTC; D: -; J: TRBJ2-7; V: TRBV28; size: -
CDR3: CASNAQRATDEQFF; DNA: TGTGCCAGTAATGCCCAGCGGGCTACAGATGAGCAGTTCTTC; D: -; J: TRBJ2-1; V: TRBV19; size: -
CDR3: CASSQDEWQGAGELFF; DNA: TGCGCCAGCAGCCAAGATGAGTGGCAGGGGGCCGGGGAGCTGTTTTTT; D: TRBD1; J: TRBJ2-2; V: TRBV4-3; size: once
CDR3: CASSTGQFTDTQYF; DNA: TGCGCCAGCAGCACGGGACAGTTCACAGATACGCAGTATTTT; D: TRBD1; J: TRBJ2-3; V: TRBV5-1; size: -
CDR3: CASSLSPGGGRRETQYF; DNA: TGCGCCAGCAGCTTGAGTCCCGGCGGGGGGCGTCGAGAGACCCAGTACTTC; D: TRBD2; J: TRBJ2-5; V: TRBV5-1; size: -
CDR3: CASSLTIRGPSGELFF; DNA: TGCGCCAGCAGCTTGACCATACGAGGGCCGTCCGGGGAGCTGTTTTTT; D: -; J: TRBJ2-2; V: TRBV5-1; size: once
CDR3: CASSNRYTSGNTIYF; DNA: TGTGCCAGCAGTAACCGGTATACCTCTGGAAACACCATATATTTT; D: -; J: TRBJ1-3; V: TRBV28; size: -
CDR3: CASSRQNNYGYTF; DNA: TGTGCCAGCAGCCGCCAGAATAACTATGGCTACACCTTC; D: -; J: TRBJ1-2; V: TRBV7-9; size: -
CDR3: CASSWGLAGAPRHYEQYF; DNA: TGCGCCAGCAGCTGGGGACTAGCGGGAGCCCCCCGGCACTACGAGCAGTACTTC; D: TRBD2; J: TRBJ2-7; V: TRBV5-1; size: -
CDR3: CASSYEGGTEAFF; DNA: TGTGCCAGCAGTTACGAAGGGGGCACTGAAGCTTTCTTT; D: -; J: TRBJ1-1; V: TRBV6-5; size: -
CDR3: CASSLLQAGGHYYEQYF; DNA: TGTGCCAGCAGCCTCTTACAGGCGGGGGGACATTACTACGAGCAGTACTTC; D: TRBD2; J: TRBJ2-7; V: TRBV5-8; size: -
CDR3: CASGRGTGNDSPLHF; DNA: TGCGCCAGCGGCAGGGGGACAGGGAATGATTCACCCCTCCACTTT; D: TRBD1; J: TRBJ1-6; V: TRBV5-1; size: few
CDR3: CASSPPGGGNTEAFF; DNA: TGTGCCAGCAGCCCACCCGGAGGGGGGAACACTGAAGCTTTCTTT; D: -; J: TRBJ1-1; V: TRBV11-2; size: -
CDR3: CASSPPGRGLGYEQYF; DNA: TGTGCCAGCTCACCACCAGGTAGGGGGTTAGGGTACGAGCAGTACTTC; D: -; J: TRBJ2-7; V: TRBV18; size: -
CDR3: CASSSPGLALGYGYTF; DNA: TGTGCCAGCAGCTCACCGGGACTGGCCCTTGGCTATGGCTACACCTTC; D: -; J: TRBJ1-2; V: TRBV5-8; size: -
CDR3: CASSLAPLAAGGNTGELFF; DNA: TGCGCCAGCAGCTTGGCCCCCCTGGCGGCGGGGGGGAACACCGGGGAGCTGTTTTTT; D: TRBD2; J: TRBJ2-2; V: TRBV5-1; size: -
CDR3: CASSGFTGHSYNEQFF; DNA: TGTGCCTCCAGCGGATTCACAGGGCACTCCTACAATGAGCAGTTCTTC; D: -; J: TRBJ2-1; V: TRBV30; size: -
CDR3: CASSLMPPRNEQFF; DNA: TGTGCCAGCAGCTTAATGCCCCCACGGAATGAGCAGTTCTTC; D: -; J: TRBJ2-1; V: TRBV7-3; size: -
CDR3: CASSLSGLRTQYF; DNA: TGTGCCAGCAGCTTAAGTGGTCTACGTACGCAGTATTTT; D: -; J: TRBJ2-3; V: TRBV13; size: -
CDR3: CASSSTGGAGSPLHF; DNA: TGTGCCAGCAGCTCGACAGGGGGCGCGGGTTCACCCCTCCACTTT; D: TRBD1; J: TRBJ1-6; V: TRBV11-2; size: -
CDR3: CASSLGSATEQFF; DNA: TGTGCCAGCAGCTTAGGGTCAGCGACAGAGCAGTTCTTC; D: -; J: TRBJ2-1; V: TRBV11-3; size: -
CDR3: CASSSPGAEQYF; DNA: TGTGCCAGCAGCTCCCCTGGGGCTGAGCAGTACTTC; D: -; J: TRBJ2-7; V: TRBV27; size: -
CDR3: CASSQPQGYNEQFF; DNA: TGCGCCAGCAGCCAGCCCCAGGGTTACAATGAGCAGTTCTTC; D: -; J: TRBJ2-1; V: TRBV4-3; size: once
CDR3: CSVEIGNTIYF; DNA: TGCAGCGTTGAAATTGGAAACACCATATATTTT; D: -; J: TRBJ1-3; V: TRBV29-1; size: -
CDR3: CASSLAGFGTEAFF; DNA: TGTGCCAGCAGTTTAGCCGGGTTTGGCACTGAAGCTTTCTTT; D: -; J: TRBJ1-1; V: TRBV28; size: -
CDR3: CASSDWGRGDGNSPLHF; DNA: TGTGCCAGCAGTGATTGGGGCAGGGGGGATGGTAATTCACCCCTCCACTTT; D: TRBD1; J: TRBJ1-6; V: TRBV6-1; size: -
CDR3: CASSLIAPGREKLFF; DNA: TGTGCCAGCAGCTTAATAGCCCCAGGGAGGGAAAAACTGTTTTTT; D: -; J: TRBJ1-4; V: TRBV7-2; size: once
CDR3: CASSFSGYGYTF; DNA: TGTGCCAGCAGCTTTTCTGGGTATGGCTACACCTTC; D: -; J: TRBJ1-2; V: TRBV7-2; size: -
CDR3: CASSLPRQDGEAFF; DNA: TGTGCCAGCAGCTTACCCCGTCAGGACGGTGAAGCTTTCTTT; D: -; J: TRBJ1-1; V: TRBV7-3; size: -
CDR3: CASSITPGTNYGYTF; DNA: TGTGCCAGTAGTATTACGCCAGGTACTAACTATGGCTACACCTTC; D: -; J: TRBJ1-2; V: TRBV19; size: -
CDR3: CASSSPTGLYGYTF; DNA: TGTGCCAGCAGCTCACCGACAGGGCTCTATGGCTACACCTTC; D: TRBD1; J: TRBJ1-2; V: TRBV11-3; size: -
CDR3: CASSLDNNSPLHF; DNA: TGTGCCAGCAGCTTGGATAATAATTCACCCCTCCACTTT; D: -; J: TRBJ1-6; V: TRBV11-2; size: -
CDR3: CASSFRLTGGHGYTF; DNA: TGCGCCAGCAGCTTTAGACTGACAGGGGGGCATGGCTACACCTTC; D: TRBD1; J: TRBJ1-2; V: TRBV5-1; size: -
CDR3: CSVERWAGYGYTF; DNA: TGCAGCGTTGAAAGATGGGCGGGCTATGGCTACACCTTC; D: -; J: TRBJ1-2; V: TRBV29-1; size: -
CDR3: CASSSAGQGSLYNSPLHF; DNA: TGTGCCAGCAGCTCAGCGGGACAGGGTTCCCTCTATAATTCACCCCTCCACTTT; D: TRBD1; J: TRBJ1-6; V: TRBV5-4; size: -
CDR3: CASSESGGLGQPQHF; DNA: TGCGCCAGCAGCGAGAGTGGGGGCTTGGGTCAGCCCCAGCATTTT; D: -; J: TRBJ1-5; V: TRBV5-1; size: -
CDR3: CASSIETGYGYTF; DNA: TGTGCCAGTAGTATAGAGACAGGGTATGGCTACACCTTC; D: TRBD1; J: TRBJ1-2; V: TRBV19; size: -
CDR3: CASSLRTSSLGHTDTQYF; DNA: TGTGCCAGCAGCTTAAGGACTAGCTCGCTCGGGCACACAGATACGCAGTATTTT; D: TRBD2; J: TRBJ2-3; V: TRBV7-2; size: -
CDR3: CASSSEYNYGYTF; DNA: TGTGCCAGCAGTTCGGAATATAACTATGGCTACACCTTC; D: -; J: TRBJ1-2; V: TRBV27; size: once